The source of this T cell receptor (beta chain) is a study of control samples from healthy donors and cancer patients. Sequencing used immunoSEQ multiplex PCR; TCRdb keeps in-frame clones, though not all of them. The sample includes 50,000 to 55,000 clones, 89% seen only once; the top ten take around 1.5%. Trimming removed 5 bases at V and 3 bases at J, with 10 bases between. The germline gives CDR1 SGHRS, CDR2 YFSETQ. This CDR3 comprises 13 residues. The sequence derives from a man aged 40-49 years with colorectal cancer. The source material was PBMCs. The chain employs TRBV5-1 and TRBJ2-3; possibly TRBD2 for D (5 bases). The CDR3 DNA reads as TGCGCCAGCAGTGAGTTAGCGACAGATACGCAGTATTTT. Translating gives CASSELATDTQYF. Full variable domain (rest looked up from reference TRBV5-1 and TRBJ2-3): KAGVTQTPRYLIKTRGQQVTLSCSPISGHRSVSWYQQTPGQGLQFLFEYFSETQRNKGNFPGRFSGRQFSNSRSEMNVSTLELGDSALYLCASSELATDTQYFGPGTRLTVL.